This T cell receptor (beta chain) was captured by sequencing in a study of T-cell memory formation after mild COVID-19. Germline CDR1 is LGHNA and CDR2 is YSLEER. The V segment lost 0 bases and the J segment 0 bases; nucleotides outside the gene matches: 5. The CDR3 runs 17 residues. As for this clonotype: Its target is not known.

Barcoded TCR alpha and TCR beta cDNA libraries with UMIs came from 5'RACE using constant-segment primers. Via MiXCR, TCRdb re-called the 5' RACE reads, giving one row per CDR3 protein. Here the sample spans about 290,000 distinct CDR3 sequences, around 15% being singletons. Study-wide points: Pre-infection memory showed some responding clones, and this suggested that cross-reactive memory joined.

The sequence was collected from a man between 18 and 35 years old who had mild COVID-19 (a few samples of this study predate the infection). Cell type and time point are not known. The chain recombines TRBV4-3 with TRBJ1-3; 7 bases match TRBD1. Input material: PBMCs or a T cell subset sorted from them (not recorded which). The CDR3 is CASSQDWQGDSGNTIYF. CDR3 sequence (DNA): TGCGCCAGCAGCCAAGATTGGCAGGGGGACTCTGGAAACACCATATATTTT.